In this sample, the clone carrying this T cell receptor (beta chain) turned up many times. The study drew donors from healthy Caucasian individuals in Russia aged roughly 6 to 90. This sample stems from a study of blood T cells in healthy people across ages. Then a second PCR, running about 6 to 12 cycles, was carried out with a sample-barcoded 5' primer and a J-beta primer mix. TCRdb analysed the 5' RACE reads with MiXCR anew, one entry per CDR3 protein. Seen here are about 650,000 distinct CDR3 sequences, approximately 31% observed once, and the top ten hold roughly 14%. Germline loops: CDR1 SGHTA, CDR2 FQGTGA. This CDR3 spans 13 amino acids. V shed 6 bases and J shed 5 bases, with 13 bases lying between them.

The sequence was collected from a woman older than 75 in good health. The sample comprised blood. This chain joins TRBV7-3 and TRBJ2-5, with D maybe TRBD2 (6 bases). The CDR3 coding sequence is TGTGCCAGCAGTCCCCAGGGAGGCGAGACCCAGTACTTC. Protein sequence: CASSPQGGETQYF.